The table lists the clone carrying this T cell receptor (beta chain) with a few counts. Authors' processing steps: Cell counts per sample came from amplifying reference gene primers. TCRdb keeps only in-frame clones here, not all; method: immunoSEQ multiplex PCR. V and J calls and clone size are copied from that table; D and trimming were computed from the DNA. The profile shows some 200,000 clones, roughly four fifths of them singletons. The data originate from a study of blood T cell repertoires in COVID-19. The V and J ends lost 5 bases and 0 bases respectively, with 15 bases between them. The germline V gene has CDR1 SQVTM and CDR2 ANQGSEA. The CDR3 contains 15 residues.

The material sequenced was peripheral blood. The V call is TRBV29-1, the J call TRBJ2-3, with D possibly TRBD2 on 6 matching bases. The TCR originated in a man aged 25 to 40 with active or convalescent COVID-19. In nucleotides, the CDR3 is TGCAGCGTTCGAGGAGGGATACACAGCACAGATACGCAGTATTTT. Encoded protein: CSVRGGIHSTDTQYF.